This record concerns one T cell receptor beta chain sequence. Only in-frame clones appear in the TCRdb table, and some are missing; sequencing was by immunoSEQ multiplex PCR. The table has 90,000 to 100,000 clones, 90% seen once. The entry originates in a study of PD-L1 blockade in urothelial cancer. Overall study context: Analysis of the blood was performed 3 weeks (second dose) and 6 weeks after treatment start. Blood-derived samples held a median about 150,000 T cells.

There are 15 residues in the CDR3. Germline assignment: CDR1 MGHRA and CDR2 YSYEKL. The trim removed 1 base at V and 3 bases at J, leaving 5 bases unmatched. Documented time point: pretreatment peripheral blood. Patients had locally advanced or metastatic urothelial carcinoma. The sample consisted of PBMCs, taken around atezolizumab (anti-PD-L1) treatment. The source is a man in his 60s with urothelial cancer. The rearrangement joins TRBV4-1 to TRBJ2-7; TRBD2 agrees at 8 bases. The CDR3 nucleotides are TGCGCCAGCAGCCAAGTTCCGGGAGGGGTCTACGAGCAGTACTTC. This encodes CASSQVPGGVYEQYF.